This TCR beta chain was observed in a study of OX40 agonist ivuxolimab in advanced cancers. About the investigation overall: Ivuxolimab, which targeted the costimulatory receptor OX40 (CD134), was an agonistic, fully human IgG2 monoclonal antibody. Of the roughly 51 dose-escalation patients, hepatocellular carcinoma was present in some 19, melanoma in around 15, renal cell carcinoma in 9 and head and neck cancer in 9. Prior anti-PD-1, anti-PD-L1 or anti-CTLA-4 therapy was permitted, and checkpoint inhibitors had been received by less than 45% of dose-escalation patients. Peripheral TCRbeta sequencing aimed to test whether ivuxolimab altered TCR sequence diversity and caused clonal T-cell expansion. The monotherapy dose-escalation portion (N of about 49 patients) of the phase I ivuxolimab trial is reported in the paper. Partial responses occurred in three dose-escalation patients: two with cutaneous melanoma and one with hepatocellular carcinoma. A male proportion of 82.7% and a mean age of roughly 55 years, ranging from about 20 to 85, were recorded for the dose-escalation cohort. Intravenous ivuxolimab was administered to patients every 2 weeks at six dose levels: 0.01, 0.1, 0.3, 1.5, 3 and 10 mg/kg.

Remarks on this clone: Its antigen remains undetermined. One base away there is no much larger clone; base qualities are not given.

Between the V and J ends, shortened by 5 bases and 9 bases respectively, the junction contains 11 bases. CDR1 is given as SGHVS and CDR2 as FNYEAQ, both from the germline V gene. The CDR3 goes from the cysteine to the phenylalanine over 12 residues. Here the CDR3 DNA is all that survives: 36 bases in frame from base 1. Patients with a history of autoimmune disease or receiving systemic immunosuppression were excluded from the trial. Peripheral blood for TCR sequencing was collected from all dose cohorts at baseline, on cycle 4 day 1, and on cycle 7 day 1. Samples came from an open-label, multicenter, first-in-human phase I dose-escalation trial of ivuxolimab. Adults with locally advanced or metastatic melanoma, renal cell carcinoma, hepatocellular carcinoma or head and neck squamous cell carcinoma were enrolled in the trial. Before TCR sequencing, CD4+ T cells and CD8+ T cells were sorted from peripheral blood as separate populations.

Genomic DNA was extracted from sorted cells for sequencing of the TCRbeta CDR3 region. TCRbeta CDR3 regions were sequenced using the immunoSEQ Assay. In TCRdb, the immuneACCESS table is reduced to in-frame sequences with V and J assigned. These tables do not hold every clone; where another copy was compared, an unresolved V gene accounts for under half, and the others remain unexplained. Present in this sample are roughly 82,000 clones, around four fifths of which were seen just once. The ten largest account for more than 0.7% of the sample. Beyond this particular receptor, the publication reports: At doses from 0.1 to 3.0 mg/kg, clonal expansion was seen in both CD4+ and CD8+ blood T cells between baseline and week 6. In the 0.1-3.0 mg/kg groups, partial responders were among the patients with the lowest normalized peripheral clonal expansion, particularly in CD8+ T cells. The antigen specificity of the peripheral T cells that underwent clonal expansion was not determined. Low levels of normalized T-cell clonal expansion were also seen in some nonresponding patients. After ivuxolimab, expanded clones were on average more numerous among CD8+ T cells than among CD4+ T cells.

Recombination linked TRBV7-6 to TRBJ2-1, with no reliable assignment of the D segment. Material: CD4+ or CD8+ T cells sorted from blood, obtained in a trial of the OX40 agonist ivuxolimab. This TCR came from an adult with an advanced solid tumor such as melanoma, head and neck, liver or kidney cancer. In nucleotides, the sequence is TGTGCCAGCAGCCCAAATACCCCTGAGCAGTTCTTC. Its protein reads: CASSPNTPEQFF.